This TCR beta chain was sequenced during a study of blood T cell repertoires in COVID-19. Study overall: The study drew acute and convalescent COVID-19 samples from the United States, Italy and Spain. T cells, B-cell-depleted T cells, or PBMCs supplied cDNA or gDNA.

Authors' data handling: The assay estimated nucleated cells by amplifying reference gene primers. Profiled with immunoSEQ multiplex PCR; TCRdb holds only in-frame clones, not every one. V, J and clone size reflect that table, while D and trimming were determined from the DNA. Of about 40,000 clones listed, approximately 84% are singletons. The V and J ends lost 4 bases and 2 bases, in that order; junction bases with no gene match: 2. CDR3 length: 14 amino acids. Germline V gene sequence: CDR1 LGHDT, CDR2 YNNKEL (reference sequence). The rearrangement joins TRBV3-1 (or the pseudogene TRBV3-2) to TRBJ2-7, with 10 positions matching TRBD2. The sequenced material came from peripheral blood. The receptor was derived from a human donor in a cohort sampled during active COVID-19. CDR3 nucleotides: TGTGCCAGCAGCCGGCTAGCGGGGGCCTACGAGCAGTACTTC. It is translated as CASSRLAGAYEQYF.